This TCR beta chain was retrieved from a study of T cell repertoires in cytomegalovirus infection. Study-wide results and caveats: Individuals carrying CMV plus the relevant HLA were identified by cumulative frequency of public TCR beta families.

From the reads, TCRdb called clonotypes with MiXCR, one entry per CDR3 protein. The table has around 450,000 distinct CDR3 sequences, around 11% seen once. With V trimmed by 3 bases and J by 2 bases, 12 bases remained unmatched. Germline loops: CDR1 SGDLS, CDR2 YYNGEE. This CDR3 has 17 amino acids. In the case of this clonotype: Antigen: not known.

This TCR came from a human donor in good health (CMV status not recorded). Some clones in this sample may be carry-over from other donors' samples. Sequenced sample: PBMCs. The chain recombines TRBV9 with TRBJ1-1; 8 bases agree with TRBD1. CDR3 sequence (DNA): TGTGCCAGCAGCGCCCAGGGGGCAGGGGTGAAAAACACTGAAGCTTTCTTT. Its protein is CASSAQGAGVKNTEAFF.